This T cell receptor (beta chain) was retrieved from a study of T cell responses to AZD1222 COVID-19 vaccine. General study results and limits: Recipients of AZD1222 seropositive at baseline numbered only 6 or 7. In all cases, repertoires were sampled only after the peak T cell response. Clonal diversity may have been underestimated in mostly white British donors. When two AZD1222 doses had been given, Spike-specific TCR breadth and depth rose.

The CDR3 covers 18 residues. Trimming stripped 0 bases from V and 8 bases from J, with 22 bases between. CDR1 and CDR2 from the germline V gene are MGHRA and YSYEKL. TCRdb's table, derived via immunoSEQ multiplex PCR, lists solely in-frame clones and lacks some. Seen here are about 120,000 clones, about nine tenths observed once, and the top ten hold roughly 2.4%. In the case of this clone: Its antigen is undetermined.

The specimen comprised peripheral blood, sampled on day 0 of AZD1222 vaccination. This chain joins TRBV4-1 and TRBJ1-4; maybe TRBD1 (6 bases). The sequence was obtained from an adult in good health. The CDR3 region has the DNA TGCGCCAGCAGCCAAGATTACCCGGGGGGGCGCGGGTCGGAAAAACTGTTTTTT. Protein product: CASSQDYPGGRGSEKLFF.